These 8 T cell receptor beta chains were sequenced from one sample in a study of blood T cell repertoires in COVID-19. Measured with immunoSEQ multiplex PCR; TCRdb has only the in-frame clones, and not every one. Of roughly 250,000 clones listed, approximately 83% were seen once; the top ten hold roughly 3.3%. Sequencing was carried out using PBMCs or T cells enriched from blood (not recorded which). The receptors originated from a woman in her thirties or forties with acute COVID-19.

The chain recombines TRBV6-4 with TRBJ1-1; TRBD1 is a possible D gene (6 bases). This CDR3 has 18 residues. V lost 6 bases and J 1 base, leaving 24 bases between the germline ends. From germline, CDR1 is MRHNA and CDR2 SNTAGT. The CDR3 sequence is CASSAQPIPGHSNTEAFF. Written as DNA, the CDR3 is TGTGCCAGCAGCGCCCAACCTATACCGGGACACTCGAACACTGAAGCTTTCTTT.

The chain has TRBV28 and TRBJ1-2; the match to TRBD1 covers 8 bases. V gave up 5 bases and J gave up 8 bases; unmatched junction bases: 10. CDR3 length: 14 residues. The germline gives CDR1 MDHEN, CDR2 SYDVKM. The chain's CDR3 is CASSDPDRGEGYTF. The CDR3 nucleotides are TGTGCCAGCAGTGACCCTGACAGGGGAGAAGGCTACACCTTC.

This clone was detected a few times. The genes are TRBV7-3 and TRBJ2-7, with 7 bases that match TRBD2. Looked up from germline, CDR1 is SGHTA and CDR2 is FQGTGA. This CDR3 region has 15 residues. Trimming at V came to 2 bases and at J to 2 bases, leaving 6 bases not matched to a gene. DNA of the CDR3: TGTGCCAGCAGCTTATCGGCGGGAGAGACCTACGAGCAGTACTTC. It is translated as CASSLSAGETYEQYF.

V gene TRBV9 combines with J gene TRBJ2-5; 8 positions agree with TRBD2. With 0 bases clipped from V and 3 bases from J, the junction kept 7 bases outside the gene matches. The CDR3 has 16 residues. CDR1 is SGDLS and CDR2 is YYNGEE in the germline V gene. CDR3 residues: CASSVAMAGGEETQYF. CDR3 coding DNA: TGTGCCAGCAGCGTAGCTATGGCGGGAGGTGAAGAGACCCAGTACTTC.

The chain combines TRBV3-1 (or the pseudogene TRBV3-2) with TRBJ1-5, with TRBD1 as a possible D gene (5 bases). V lost 3 bases to trimming and J lost 4 bases, with 10 bases between them. The CDR3 is 14 residues long. Germline V gene lookup returns CDR1 LGHDT and CDR2 YNNKEL (reference sequence). CDR3 coding DNA: TGTGCCAGCAGCCACCTGGGGCCAAATCAGCCCCAGCATTTT. It specifies CASSHLGPNQPQHF.

The chain carries TRBV2 and TRBJ1-5; the D is unclear. In germline, CDR1 is SNHLY, CDR2 FYNNEI. V lost 1 base and J 8 bases, leaving 12 bases between the germline ends. The CDR3 sequence is 14 residues long. CDR3 in DNA: TGTGCCAGCAGTGAAGGCGGAGGTGGTGAGCCCCAGCATTTT. Its protein product is CASSEGGGGEPQHF.

This chain connects TRBV2 to TRBJ2-3, with a tentative D call TRBD2 (5 bases). The CDR3 is 14 amino acids. V dropped 6 bases and J dropped 4 bases, with 14 bases sitting between them. Germline-derived CDR1 and CDR2 are SNHLY and FYNNEI. CDR3: CASRTPLVPDTQYF. Here the CDR3 DNA reads TGTGCCAGCAGAACACCACTAGTTCCAGATACGCAGTATTTT.

In its sample, this clone was seen once. Other DNA sequences in the sample encode the same CDR3. The chain joins TRBV5-1 to TRBJ2-3; D may be TRBD2 (5 bases). The CDR3 is made up of 13 amino acids. V lost 4 bases to trimming and J lost 0 bases, with 6 bases between them. CDR1 and CDR2 (germline): SGHRS, YFSETQ. CDR3 residues: CASSRGSTDTQYF. The CDR3 nucleotides are TGCGCCAGCAGCCGGGGAAGCACAGATACGCAGTATTTT.